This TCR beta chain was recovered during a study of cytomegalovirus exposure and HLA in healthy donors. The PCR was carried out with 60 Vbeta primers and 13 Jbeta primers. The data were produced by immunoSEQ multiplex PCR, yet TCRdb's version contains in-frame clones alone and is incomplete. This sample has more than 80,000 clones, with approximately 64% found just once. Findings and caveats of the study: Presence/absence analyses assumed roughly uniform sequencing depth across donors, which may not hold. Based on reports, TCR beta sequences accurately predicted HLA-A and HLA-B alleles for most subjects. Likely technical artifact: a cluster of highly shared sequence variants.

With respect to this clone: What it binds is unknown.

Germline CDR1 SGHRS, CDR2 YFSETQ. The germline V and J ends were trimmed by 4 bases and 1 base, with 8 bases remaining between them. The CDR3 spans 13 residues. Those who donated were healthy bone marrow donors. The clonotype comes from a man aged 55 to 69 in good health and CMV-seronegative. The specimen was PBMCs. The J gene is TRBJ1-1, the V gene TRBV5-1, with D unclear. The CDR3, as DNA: TGCGCCAGCAGCGAGAATACGAACACTGAAGCTTTCTTT. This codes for CASSENTNTEAFF. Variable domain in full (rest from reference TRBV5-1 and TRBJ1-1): KAGVTQTPRYLIKTRGQQVTLSCSPISGHRSVSWYQQTPGQGLQFLFEYFSETQRNKGNFPGRFSGRQFSNSRSEMNVSTLELGDSALYLCASSENTNTEAFFGQGTRLTVV.